The 5 T cell receptor beta chains listed next were all sequenced from one sample in a study of Ad26.COV2.S vaccination and SARS-CoV-2 variants. The method was immunoSEQ multiplex PCR; TCRdb's version includes in-frame clones alone and lacks a portion of them. The data hold fewer than 500,000 clones, with around 91% observed a single time. As for treatment: around 19 received Ad26.COV2.S at low or high dose, single or two shots; about 5 received placebo; per-sample allocation not given. Sampling took place 63 days after the first vaccine or placebo injection. Sequenced material: peripheral blood, taken in a trial of Ad26.COV2.S vaccine versus placebo. These receptors came from a person between 18 and 59 years old who received the Ad26.COV2.S COVID-19 vaccine or a placebo.

The V and J genes are TRBV4-1 and TRBJ2-3, with D maybe TRBD2 (6 bases). V shed 4 bases and J shed 0 bases, with 14 bases lying between them. The CDR3 loop spans 16 amino acids. CDR1 MGHRA and CDR2 YSYEKL come from the germline V gene. The CDR3: CASSPPGGASTDTQYF. The CDR3 DNA reads TGCGCCAGCAGCCCTCCAGGAGGGGCTAGCACAGATACGCAGTATTTT.

This sequence joins TRBV5-4 and TRBJ2-1, with TRBD2 as a possible D gene (7 bases). There are 15 residues in the CDR3. The V gene lost 3 bases and the J gene lost 4 bases, with 14 bases spanning the gap. Looked up from germline, CDR1 is SGHNT and CDR2 is YYREEE (reference sequence). In DNA form, the CDR3 reads TGTGCCAGCAGCTCCGAGGGAGGGGGTTACAATGAGCAGTTCTTC. This translates into CASSSEGGGYNEQFF.

As concerns this clone: At one of its ends the junction is not consistent with the germline gene, which may arise from a read error. The chain couples TRBV6-1 to TRBJ2-7; either TRBD1 or TRBD2 may supply D (6 bases each). CDR1 and CDR2 from the germline V gene are MNHNS and SASEGT. The CDR3 length is 14 residues. The CDR3 reads CASTERRGIYEQYF. The DNA of the CDR3 is TGTGCCAGCACTGAACGGAGGGGGATCTACGAGCAGTACTTC.

The gene calls are TRBV28 and TRBJ2-1; possible D gene TRBD2, 5 bases. The V gene lost 7 bases and the J gene lost 5 bases, with 12 bases spanning the gap. This CDR3 spans 13 amino acids. The germline gives CDR1 MDHEN, CDR2 SYDVKM. The CDR3 loop reads CASTMGAHNEQFF. The CDR3 DNA reads as TGTGCCAGCACCATGGGAGCGCACAATGAGCAGTTCTTC.

V and J are TRBV24-1 and TRBJ2-7; D uncertain. CDR3 length equals 13 residues. The germline V gene encodes CDR1 KGHDR and CDR2 SFDVKD. V was shortened by 5 bases and J by 0 bases, with 7 bases between the two germline ends. The CDR3 DNA follows: TGTGCCACCAGTGGACCTAGCTCCTACGAGCAGTACTTC. Protein product: CATSGPSSYEQYF.